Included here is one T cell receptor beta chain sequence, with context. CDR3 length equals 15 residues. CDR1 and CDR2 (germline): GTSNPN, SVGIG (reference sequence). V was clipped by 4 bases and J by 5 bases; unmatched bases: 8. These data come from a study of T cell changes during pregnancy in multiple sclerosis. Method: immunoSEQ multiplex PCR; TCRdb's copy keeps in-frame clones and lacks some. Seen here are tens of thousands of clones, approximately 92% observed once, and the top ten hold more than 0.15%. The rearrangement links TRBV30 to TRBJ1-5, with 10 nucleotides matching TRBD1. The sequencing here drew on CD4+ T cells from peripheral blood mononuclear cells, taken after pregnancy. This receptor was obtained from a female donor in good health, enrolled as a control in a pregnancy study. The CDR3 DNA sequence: TGTGCCTGGAATCGACAGGGGGCAACGTATCAGCCCCAGCATTTT. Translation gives CAWNRQGATYQPQHF.